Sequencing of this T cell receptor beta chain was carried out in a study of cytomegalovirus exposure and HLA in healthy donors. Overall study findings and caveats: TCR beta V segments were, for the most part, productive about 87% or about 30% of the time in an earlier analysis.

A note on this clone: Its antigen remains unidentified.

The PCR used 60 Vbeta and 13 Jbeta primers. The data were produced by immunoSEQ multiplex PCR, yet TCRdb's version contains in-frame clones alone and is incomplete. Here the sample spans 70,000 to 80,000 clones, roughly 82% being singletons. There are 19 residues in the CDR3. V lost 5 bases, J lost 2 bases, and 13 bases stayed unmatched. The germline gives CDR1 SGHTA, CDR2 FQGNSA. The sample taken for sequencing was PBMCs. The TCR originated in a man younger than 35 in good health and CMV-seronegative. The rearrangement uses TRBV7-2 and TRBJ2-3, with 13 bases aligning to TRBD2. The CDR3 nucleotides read TGTGCCAGCAGCATCCGACGAAGACTAGCGGGGGGCGCCACAGATACGCAGTATTTT. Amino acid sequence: CASSIRRRLAGGATDTQYF. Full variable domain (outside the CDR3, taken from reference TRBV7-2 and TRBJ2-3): GAGVSQSPSNKVTEKGKDVELRCDPISGHTALYWYRQSLGQGLEFLIYFQGNSAPDKSGLPSDRFSAERTGGSVSTLTIQRTQQEDSAVYLCASSIRRRLAGGATDTQYFGPGTRLTVL.